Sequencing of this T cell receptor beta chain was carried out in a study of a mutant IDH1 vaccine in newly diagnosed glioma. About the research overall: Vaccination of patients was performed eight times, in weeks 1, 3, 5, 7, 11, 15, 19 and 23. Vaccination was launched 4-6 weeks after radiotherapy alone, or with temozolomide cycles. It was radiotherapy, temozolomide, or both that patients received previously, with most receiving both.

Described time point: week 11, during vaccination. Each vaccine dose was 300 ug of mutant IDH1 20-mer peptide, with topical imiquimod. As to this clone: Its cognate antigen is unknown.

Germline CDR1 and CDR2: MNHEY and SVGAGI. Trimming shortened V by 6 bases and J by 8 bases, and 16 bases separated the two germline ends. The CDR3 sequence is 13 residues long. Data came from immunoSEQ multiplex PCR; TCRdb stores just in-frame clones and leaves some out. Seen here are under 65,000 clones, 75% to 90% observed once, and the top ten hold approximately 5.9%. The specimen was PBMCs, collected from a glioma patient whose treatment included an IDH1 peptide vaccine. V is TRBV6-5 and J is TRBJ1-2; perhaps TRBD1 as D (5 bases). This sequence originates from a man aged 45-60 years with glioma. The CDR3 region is CASSPGGSRGYTF. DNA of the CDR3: TGTGCCAGCAGCCCCGGGGGGTCTCGGGGCTACACCTTC.